Below, 9 T cell receptor beta chains from the same sample are listed, as sequenced in a study of OX40 agonist ivuxolimab in advanced cancers. The protocol was immunoSEQ multiplex PCR, while the TCRdb copy is restricted to in-frame clones and leaves out a portion. The data hold 75,000 to 80,000 clones, with about 94% observed a single time. This specimen consisted of CD4+ or CD8+ T cells sorted from blood, obtained in a trial of the OX40 agonist ivuxolimab. These receptors all stem from an adult with an advanced solid tumor such as melanoma, head and neck, liver or kidney cancer.

This clone was seen more than once but under ten times. The chain carries TRBV9 and TRBJ1-4; tentative D call: TRBD1 (5 bases). Per germline, CDR1 SGDLS and CDR2 YYNGEE. V was trimmed by 3 bases and J by 8 bases, leaving 11 bases between them. CDR3 length: 13 residues. For the CDR3, the DNA is TGTGCCAGCAGCGGGGGCTTTGAGGAAAAACTGTTTTTT. Its translation is CASSGGFEEKLFF.

The chain carries TRBV29-1 and TRBJ2-1; D is perhaps TRBD2 (6 bases). Germline lookup yields CDR1 SQVTM and CDR2 ANQGSEA. V lost 4 bases and J 0 bases, leaving 13 bases between the germline ends. This CDR3 has 15 amino acids. The CDR3 reads CSVVGGPSSYNEQFF. For the CDR3, the DNA is TGCAGCGTTGTTGGAGGGCCCAGCTCCTACAATGAGCAGTTCTTC.

The chain joins TRBV15 to TRBJ2-7, with D tentatively TRBD2 (7 bases). This CDR3 comprises 14 residues. V gave up 5 bases and J gave up 2 bases, with 13 bases separating them. Germline CDR1 and CDR2: LNHNV and YYDKDF (reference sequence). The CDR3 DNA follows: TGTGCCACCAGCCGAGGAGGGGGGGCCTACGAGCAGTACTTC. This translates into CATSRGGGAYEQYF.

The chain carries TRBV7-9 and TRBJ1-1; D is unclear. The germline CDR1 and CDR2 sequences are SEHNR and FQNEAQ (reference sequence). Trimming pared 2 bases from V and 1 base from J, leaving 8 bases between. This CDR3 is built from 14 residues. CDR3 in amino acids: CASSLSLGNTEAFF. The CDR3 DNA reads as TGTGCCAGCAGCTTATCCCTGGGGAACACTGAAGCTTTCTTT.

The chain employs TRBV19 and TRBJ2-3; 7 bases align to TRBD1. CDR3 size: 16 residues. The ends lost 4 bases at V and 0 bases at J; junction bases unmatched: 7. In germline, CDR1 is LNHDA, CDR2 SQIVND (reference sequence). CDR3 DNA: TGTGCCAGTAGTACCGGGACAGACTCTAGCACAGATACGCAGTATTTT. This codes for CASSTGTDSSTDTQYF. Full variable domain (outside the CDR3, taken from reference TRBV19 and TRBJ2-3): DGGITQSPKYLFRKEGQNVTLSCEQNLNHDAMYWYRQDPGQGLRLIYYSQIVNDFQKGDIAEGYSVSREKKESFPLTVTSAQKNPTAFYLCASSTGTDSSTDTQYFGPGTRLTVL.

The CDR3 loop reads CASSLRWGTQETQYF. The CDR3 DNA reads TGTGCCAGCAGCCTCCGATGGGGGACCCAAGAGACCCAGTACTTC. The V call is TRBV9, the J call TRBJ2-5, with D perhaps given as TRBD1 or TRBD2 (5 bases each). CDR1 is SGDLS and CDR2 is YYNGEE in the germline V gene. V was cut by 4 bases and J by 1 base, with 14 bases left in between. This CDR3 is built from 15 residues.

The chain joins TRBV7-8 to TRBJ1-2; possible D gene TRBD1, 5 bases. V was clipped by 6 bases and J by 4 bases, with 12 bases between them. CDR1 is SGHVS, CDR2 FQNEAQ, per germline. This CDR3 is 13 amino acids long. CDR3 residues: CASRPGEFYGYTF. CDR3 DNA sequence: TGTGCCAGCAGGCCGGGGGAGTTCTATGGCTACACCTTC. The whole variable domain, remainder taken from reference TRBV7-8 and TRBJ1-2, is GAGVSQSPRYKVAKRGQDVALRCDPISGHVSLFWYQQALGQGPEFLTYFQNEAQLDKSGLPSDRFFAERPEGSVSTLKIQRTQQEDSAVYLCASRPGEFYGYTFGSGTRLTVV.

This rearrangement joins TRBV4-3 to TRBJ1-5; D ambiguous. Germline CDR1 reads LGHNA; CDR2 reads YSLEER. The length of the CDR3 is 17 residues. V lost 1 base and J 0 bases, leaving 13 bases between the germline ends. CDR3 sequence (DNA): TGCGCCAGCAGCCAAGGCACGGGCGGCTATAGCAATCAGCCCCAGCATTTT. Translation gives CASSQGTGGYSNQPQHF.

The genes are TRBV9 and TRBJ2-7; no definite D call. CDR1 SGDLS and CDR2 YYNGEE come from the germline V gene. The CDR3 is 12 residues long. V lost 2 bases to trimming and J lost 1 base, with 4 bases between them. This chain's CDR3 is CASSVDSYEQYF. CDR3 sequence (DNA): TGTGCCAGCAGCGTCGATTCCTACGAGCAGTACTTC.